This section outlines one TCR beta chain sequence together with its context. Its antigen is undetermined. This entry is derived from a study of cytomegalovirus exposure and HLA in healthy donors. Study-level results: Most CMV-associated TCR beta chains appeared HLA-restricted in a later analysis. Donors were assumed by presence/absence analyses to have roughly uniform sequencing depth.

Germline CDR1 KGHSH, CDR2 LQKENI. The V end was cut by 0 bases, the J end by 1 base, with 9 bases between. The CDR3 consists of 15 residues. In the PCR, 60 Vbeta and 13 Jbeta primers were used. Clones were sequenced by immunoSEQ multiplex PCR, and TCRdb holds only the in-frame ones, with some missing. The table has about 110,000 clones, roughly three quarters seen once. Sequenced input: PBMCs. This clonotype was sampled from a man aged 18 to 30 in good health and CMV-seronegative. V gene TRBV18 combines with J gene TRBJ1-1; tentative D call: TRBD1 (5 bases). This CDR3 is CASSPPGRANTEAFF. DNA of the CDR3: TGTGCCAGCTCACCACCGGGCAGGGCGAACACTGAAGCTTTCTTT.